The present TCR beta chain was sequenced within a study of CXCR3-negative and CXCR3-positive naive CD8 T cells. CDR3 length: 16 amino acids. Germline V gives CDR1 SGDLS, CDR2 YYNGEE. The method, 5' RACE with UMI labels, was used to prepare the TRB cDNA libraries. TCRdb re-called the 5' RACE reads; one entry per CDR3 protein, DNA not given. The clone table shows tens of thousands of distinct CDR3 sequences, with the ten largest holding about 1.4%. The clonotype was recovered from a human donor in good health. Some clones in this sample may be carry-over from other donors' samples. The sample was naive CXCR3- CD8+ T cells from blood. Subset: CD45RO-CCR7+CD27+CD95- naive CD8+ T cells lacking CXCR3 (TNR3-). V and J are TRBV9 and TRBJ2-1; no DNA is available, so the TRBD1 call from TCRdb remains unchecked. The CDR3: CASSVGRGALHNEQFF. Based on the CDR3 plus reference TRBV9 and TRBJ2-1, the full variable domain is DSGVTQTPKHLITATGQRVTLRCSPRSGDLSVYWYQQSLDQGLQFLIQYYNGEERAKGNILERFSAQQFPDLHSELNLSSLELGDSALYFCASSVGRGALHNEQFFGPGTRLTVL.